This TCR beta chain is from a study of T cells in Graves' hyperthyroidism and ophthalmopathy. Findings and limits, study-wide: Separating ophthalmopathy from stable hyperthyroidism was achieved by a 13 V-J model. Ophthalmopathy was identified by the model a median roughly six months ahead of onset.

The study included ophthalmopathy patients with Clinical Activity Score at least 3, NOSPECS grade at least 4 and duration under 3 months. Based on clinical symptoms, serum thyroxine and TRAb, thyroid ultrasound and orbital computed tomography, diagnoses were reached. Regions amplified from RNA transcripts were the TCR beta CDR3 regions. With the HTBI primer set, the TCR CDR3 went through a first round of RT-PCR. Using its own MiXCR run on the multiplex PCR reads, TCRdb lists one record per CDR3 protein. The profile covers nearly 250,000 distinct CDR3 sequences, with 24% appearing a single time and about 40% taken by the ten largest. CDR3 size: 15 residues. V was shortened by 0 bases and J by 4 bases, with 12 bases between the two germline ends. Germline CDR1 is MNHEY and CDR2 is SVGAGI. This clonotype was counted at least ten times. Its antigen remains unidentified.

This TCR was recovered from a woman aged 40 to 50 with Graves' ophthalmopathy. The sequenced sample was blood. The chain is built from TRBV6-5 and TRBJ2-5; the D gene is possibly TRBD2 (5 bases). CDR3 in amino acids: CASSYSWRSPETQYF. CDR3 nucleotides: TGTGCCAGCAGTTACTCTTGGAGGAGTCCAGAGACCCAGTACTTC.